This T cell receptor (beta chain) was identified in a study of blood T cell repertoires in COVID-19. Study at large: The analysed material was cDNA or gDNA that came from T cells, B-cell-depleted T cells, or PBMCs.

The authors' processing: Amplified reference gene primers provided the basis for estimating nucleated cell counts. Repertoires were generated with immunoSEQ multiplex PCR, while TCRdb's copy carries only in-frame clones and drops some. V, J and clone size are taken as reported in that table, and D and trimming were inferred from the DNA itself. Counted here are some 250,000 clones, around nine tenths occurring once; the ten biggest clones make up 0.75% to 1%. CDR1 is LNHDA, CDR2 SQIVND, per germline (reference sequence). This CDR3 region has 19 residues. The junction had 11 bases not matched to a gene; V was cut back by 1 base and J by 1 base.

The receptor was isolated from a woman between 40 and 55 years old who had recovered from COVID-19. Sequenced sample: peripheral blood. The rearrangement uses TRBV19 and TRBJ2-5; 11 bases fit TRBD2. CDR3 coding DNA: TGTGCCAGTAGTATAGTAGGGACTAGCGGCAATCCCACCCAAGAGACCCAGTACTTC. Translated: CASSIVGTSGNPTQETQYF.